This TCR beta chain was retrieved from a study of control samples from healthy donors and cancer patients. With respect to this clone: A read error may account for a junction end that differs from germline.

CDR1 SGDLS and CDR2 YYNGEE come from the germline V gene. This CDR3 comprises 16 residues. Measured with immunoSEQ multiplex PCR; TCRdb has only the in-frame clones, and not every one. Of around 190,000 clones in the sample, approximately 92% were seen once. The sample was blood. The V call is TRBV9, the J call TRBJ1-4; no clear D gene. This TCR came from a man younger than 40 in good health. CDR3 region: CANSARFGSTNEKLFF. CDR3 coding DNA: TGTGCCAACAGCGCCCGATTCGGCTCAACTAATGAAAAACTGTTTTTT.